The present T cell receptor beta chain was sequenced within a study of cytomegalovirus exposure and HLA in healthy donors. Germline-derived CDR1 and CDR2 are MNHEY and SMNVEV (reference sequence). V gave up 6 bases and J gave up 7 bases; unmatched junction bases: 9. CDR3 size: 15 residues. The PCR employed 60 Vbeta primers together with 13 Jbeta primers. TCRdb's table, derived via immunoSEQ multiplex PCR, lists solely in-frame clones and lacks some. The sample carries about 150,000 clones, over 75% recorded once. The chain uses TRBV27 and TRBJ2-7; TRBD2 matches at 13 bases. The TCR sequence derives from a woman aged 40 to 50 in good health and CMV-seropositive. Sequencing was performed on PBMCs. The chain's CDR3 is CASSGTSGKIDEQYF. CDR3 DNA sequence: TGTGCCAGCAGCGGGACTAGCGGGAAAATAGATGAGCAGTACTTC.